The rows below give T cell receptor beta chains drawn from one sample of a study of T cells expressing NK-cell markers. TCRdb reanalyzed the 5' RACE reads, giving one entry per CDR3 protein sequence and no DNA. The specimen's table records around 280,000 distinct CDR3 sequences. The specimen sequenced was blood T cells: a sorted CD56 or NKG2C T cell subset, CD4+ or CD8+ T cells, or bulk PBMC T cells (not recorded which). The origin of the receptors is a man aged 18 to 30 in good health. CDR3s include the opening cysteine and the closing phenylalanine or tryptophan.

J gene	V gene	CDR3 protein
TRBJ1-4	TRBV7-8	CASSPGRAATNEKLFF
TRBJ2-1	TRBV11-2	CASSLDKTNEQFF
TRBJ2-4	TRBV5-5	CASSYYGRTKNIQYF
TRBJ1-1	TRBV29-1	CSVPGHRANTEAFF
TRBJ2-2	TRBV20-1	CSARGLIALDGELFF
TRBJ2-5	TRBV29-1	CSADDSGGQTQYF
TRBJ2-7	TRBV30	CAWSLSSYEQYF
TRBJ1-6	TRBV12-3/TRBV12-4	CASRIIEGGSPLHF
TRBJ2-1	TRBV25-1	CASSKSGTTFDNEQFF
TRBJ1-4	TRBV15	CATSRGVDEKLFF
TRBJ2-4	TRBV12-3/TRBV12-4	CASSPGLREATLAKNIQYF
TRBJ2-1	TRBV5-1	CASQGLGLDEQFF
TRBJ2-1	TRBV20-1	CSAKPGLAGVGHNEQFF
TRBJ2-7	TRBV10-3	CATGTGTVYEQYF
TRBJ2-3	TRBV3-1	CASSQVIARDTQYF
TRBJ2-2	TRBV18	CASSPGTWGKLFF
TRBJ1-3	TRBV12-3/TRBV12-4	CASRTGPFSGNTIYF
TRBJ2-3	TRBV29-1	CSVEKREGFKDTQYF
TRBJ1-1	TRBV12-3/TRBV12-4	CASRGGGLNTEAFF
TRBJ1-3	TRBV7-9	CASSAPGQGSSGNTIYF
TRBJ2-1	TRBV29-1	CSVDGLADEQFF
TRBJ2-1	TRBV6-1	CASSEMFAQFF
TRBJ2-3	TRBV20-1	CSARVLLARPDTQYF
TRBJ2-5	TRBV10-3	CAISATLGRTSGTQETQYF
TRBJ2-1	TRBV11-2	CASSLDGGREQFF
TRBJ1-5	TRBV20-1	CSARRDILYQPQHF
TRBJ2-5	TRBV5-1	CASSLARLAGGETQYF
TRBJ2-2	TRBV11-2	CASSLSGGLAGALGELFF
TRBJ2-1	TRBV14	CASSQEAYNEQFF
TRBJ1-1	TRBV2	CASTQNRGGITEAFF
TRBJ2-1	TRBV5-5	CASSWDNEQFF
TRBJ1-6	TRBV20-1	CSATTGRGSPLHF
TRBJ2-7	TRBV28	CASSAHLAGDYEQYF
TRBJ2-1	TRBV14	CASSQAGFSGGPSSYNEQFF
TRBJ2-5	TRBV18	CASSPLYETQYF
TRBJ2-1	TRBV7-6	CASSGGASGSYNEQFF
TRBJ2-1	TRBV20-1	CSARGLAGGPFPFF
TRBJ2-2	TRBV10-3	CAIMQPGPGELFF
TRBJ1-1	TRBV27	CASPRGNTEAFF
TRBJ2-3	TRBV24-1	CATSDLRREGTDTQYF
TRBJ1-3	TRBV19	CASSIEAGNTIYF
TRBJ2-1	TRBV19	CASSMREGPFNEQFF
TRBJ2-2	TRBV29-1	CSVAVREPGELFF
TRBJ1-1	TRBV12-3/TRBV12-4	CASSLGWGSDLNTEAFF
TRBJ2-2	TRBV4-2	CASSQVRTGTGELFF
TRBJ1-2	TRBV19	CASSIDAGNYGYTF